This T cell receptor (beta chain) was captured by sequencing in a study of blood T cells in healthy people across ages. Comments on this clonotype: Antigen: not known.

General observations from the study: Among long-lived donors, naive CD4+ cells were more numerous and diversity higher than in aged donors.

The CDR3 has 13 amino acids. Trimming at V came to 8 bases and at J to 5 bases, leaving 9 bases not matched to a gene. Per germline, CDR1 SEHNR and CDR2 FQNEAQ (reference sequence). The use of a sample-barcoded 5' primer and a J-beta primer mix characterized a second PCR of about 7 to 12 cycles. TCRdb redid the calling of the 5' RACE reads with MiXCR, one entry per CDR3 protein. Of some 890,000 distinct CDR3 sequences listed, around 29% are singletons. The same sample was also used in a study of T cells of mothers and their children. That work adds: Nine systemically healthy Caucasian donors: three mothers, six children. Whatever RNA was extracted went entirely into cDNA synthesis, at roughly 1.4 ug per 15 ul.

Sequencing was performed on blood. The chain is built from TRBV7-9 and TRBJ2-7, with 7 bases aligning to TRBD2. This clonotype was obtained from a woman in her forties in good health. The chain's CDR3 is CASSQAGVNEQYF. In nucleotides, the CDR3 is TGTGCCAGCTCCCAGGCGGGAGTAAACGAGCAGTACTTC. Full variable domain (remainder filled in from reference TRBV7-9 and TRBJ2-7): DTGVSQNPRHKITKRGQNVTFRCDPISEHNRLYWYRQTLGQGPEFLTYFQNEAQLEKSRLLSDRFSAERPKGSFSTLEIQRTEQGDSAMYLCASSQAGVNEQYFGPGTRLTVT.